This TCR beta chain was observed in a study of cytomegalovirus exposure and HLA in healthy donors. Germline CDR1 is MDHEN and CDR2 is SYDVKM. Trimming removed 5 bases from V and 0 bases from J, with 13 bases in between. This CDR3 has 15 residues. PCR amplification relied on 60 Vbeta primers (plus 13 Jbeta primers). Generated by immunoSEQ multiplex PCR, the TCRdb table keeps only in-frame clones and is missing some. The table has about 160,000 clones, 70% to 80% seen once. The gene calls are TRBV28 and TRBJ1-1; D remains unclear. The receptor was isolated from a young man in good health and CMV-seropositive. Input material: PBMCs. As DNA, the CDR3 is TGTGCCAGCAGTACTTACGGCGGCATGAACACTGAAGCTTTCTTT. This encodes CASSTYGGMNTEAFF.